The rows below give T cell receptor beta chains drawn from one sample of a study of T-cell memory formation after mild COVID-19. One entry per CDR3 protein results from TCRdb running MiXCR on the 5' RACE reads. The sample includes roughly 620,000 distinct CDR3 sequences, about a sixth of them seen just once. What was sequenced was PBMCs or a T cell subset sorted from them (not recorded which). Every receptor here comes from an adult woman who had mild COVID-19 (a few samples of this study predate the infection). Cell type and time point are not known. CDR3s include the opening cysteine and the closing phenylalanine or tryptophan. The order of the fields is J gene, clone size, V gene, D gene, CDR3 DNA, CDR3 protein. D genes are given only for firm matches. Expanded clones are given a class, and other clones once, few, many or no size at all.

TRBJ2-7	.	TRBV9	.	TGTGCCAGCAGCGTGTGGGACGGAGGGACCTACGAGCAGTACTTC	CASSVWDGGTYEQYF
TRBJ1-2	.	TRBV12-3/TRBV12-4	.	TGTGCCAGCAGTTTAGTTGGGTCGGGTCCCTATGGCTACACCTTC	CASSLVGSGPYGYTF
TRBJ2-3	many	TRBV20-1	TRBD1	TGCAGTGCTAGAGATCCGGCGACAGGGGGTCAGTATTTT	CSARDPATGGQYF
TRBJ2-7	.	TRBV18	.	TGTGCCAGCTCACCGGGTACTGCCTCCAACTACGAGCAGTACTTC	CASSPGTASNYEQYF
TRBJ2-7	few	TRBV15	TRBD1	TGTGCCACCAGCAGAGGGACAGGGGGATCCGAGCAGTACTTC	CATSRGTGGSEQYF
TRBJ2-1	.	TRBV13	.	TGTGCCAGCAGCTTAGGTCCGGTAGGTAGGGACAATGAGCAGTTCTTC	CASSLGPVGRDNEQFF
TRBJ2-7	few	TRBV4-3	.	TGCGCCAGCAGCCAAGAATGGCAGGGGTACTACGAGCAGTACTTC	CASSQEWQGYYEQYF
TRBJ2-1	few	TRBV29-1	TRBD2	TGCAGCGTAGACGACAGACTAGCGGGAGGTAATGAGCAGTTCTTC	CSVDDRLAGGNEQFF
TRBJ1-1	few	TRBV5-6	.	TGTGCCAGTAAACGGACAGCAGATCTGACTGAAGCTTTCTTT	CASKRTADLTEAFF
TRBJ2-7	few	TRBV5-1	TRBD2	TGCGCCAGCAGCCCAGAGAAGCGGGGGGGGGAGCAGTACTTC	CASSPEKRGGEQYF
TRBJ1-1	.	TRBV19	.	TGTGCCAGTAGTACCCTCAACCCCGGGAACACTGAAGCTTTCTTT	CASSTLNPGNTEAFF
TRBJ2-6	few	TRBV24-1	.	TGTGCCACCCCTGCGAGGAGATTCGGGGCCAACGTCCTGACTTTC	CATPARRFGANVLTF
TRBJ2-1	.	TRBV6-2/TRBV6-3	.	TGTGCCAGCAGTGGCCCTTACAATGAGCAGTTCTTC	CASSGPYNEQFF
TRBJ1-5	.	TRBV7-9	TRBD1	TGTGCCAGCAGCTTCGGACAGGGGGCTTTGGAAAATCAGCCCCAGCATTTT	CASSFGQGALENQPQHF
TRBJ1-1	few	TRBV6-5	.	TGTGCCAGCAGTTACATTTTTCTGACTAATGAGGGCTACCTTGGAGCTTTCTTT	CASSYIFLTNEGYLGAFF
TRBJ2-5	few	TRBV5-1	.	TGCGCCAGCAGCTTGGGTAGGAACCCAGGAGTGGAGACCCAGTACTTC	CASSLGRNPGVETQYF
TRBJ2-5	many	TRBV20-1	TRBD2	TGCAGTGCTAGCGGGGGGGCCCAAGAGACCCAGTACTTC	CSASGGAQETQYF
TRBJ1-2	.	TRBV7-3	.	TGTGCCAGCAGCTCCGGGGACGGATCTAACTATGGCTACACCTTC	CASSSGDGSNYGYTF
TRBJ2-2	few	TRBV4-2	.	TGTGCCAGCACTCCGATGGCACTCACCGGGGAGCTGTTTTTT	CASTPMALTGELFF
TRBJ2-3	.	TRBV20-1	.	TGCAGTGCTAGAAAGCCTCAACGATTCACAGATACGCAGTATTTT	CSARKPQRFTDTQYF
TRBJ2-3	.	TRBV7-8	.	TGTGCCAGCAGCTTAGTGCCTGCGACAGATACGCAGTATTTT	CASSLVPATDTQYF
TRBJ2-4	few	TRBV11-3	.	TGTGCCAGCAGCCCCGCGTTTAACATTCAGTACTTC	CASSPAFNIQYF
TRBJ2-3	few	TRBV6-5	.	TGTGCCAGCAGACCGGGGGTCACAGATACGCAGTATTTT	CASRPGVTDTQYF
TRBJ2-1	.	TRBV7-9	TRBD2	TGTGCCAGCAGCCGTGTAGGGACTAGCGGGAGGCAGAGGAATGAGCAGTTCTTC	CASSRVGTSGRQRNEQFF
TRBJ2-1	.	TRBV11-2	.	TGTGCCAGCACACTTTTCGCGGGCGTTTACAATGAGCAGTTCTTC	CASTLFAGVYNEQFF
TRBJ2-7	.	TRBV7-8	TRBD2	TGTGCCAGCAGCTCTCGACTAGCGTCATACGAGCAGTACTTC	CASSSRLASYEQYF
TRBJ2-1	.	TRBV24-1	TRBD2	TGTGCCACCAGTGATTTTCCTAGCGGGAGCGATGAGCAGTTCTTC	CATSDFPSGSDEQFF
TRBJ2-1	.	TRBV30	TRBD2	TGTGCCTGGGATACTAGCGGGGGTCGTAATGAGCAGTTCTTC	CAWDTSGGRNEQFF
TRBJ2-5	.	TRBV3-1	.	TGTGCCAGCAGGGGACACTCCTACCAAGAGACCCAGTACTTC	CASRGHSYQETQYF
TRBJ2-2	.	TRBV6-5	.	TGTGCCAGCAAAAAGACAGTCAACACCGGGGAGCTGTTTTTT	CASKKTVNTGELFF
TRBJ1-2	few	TRBV29-1	.	TGCAGCGCCGAACCTGCTGACTATGGCTACACCTTC	CSAEPADYGYTF
TRBJ1-2	.	TRBV7-9	.	TGTGCCAGCAGCCCCCAAGGCTTGTGGCAGGGAGTTTCGTATGGCTACACCTTC	CASSPQGLWQGVSYGYTF
TRBJ1-5	few	TRBV12-3/TRBV12-4	.	TGTGCCAGCAGCCCGGGACCGGTCGGGCCCCAGCATTTT	CASSPGPVGPQHF
TRBJ1-5	few	TRBV12-3/TRBV12-4	.	TGTGCCAGCAGATTCGGGGGAGATCAGCCCCAGCATTTT	CASRFGGDQPQHF
TRBJ2-5	many	TRBV18	TRBD1	TGTGCCAGCTCGCCGGGACAGGGGGCGAGGGGAGAGACCCAGTACTTC	CASSPGQGARGETQYF
TRBJ2-7	.	TRBV6-5	.	TGTGCCAGCAGTTACGGCAGCACCGAGCAGTACTTC	CASSYGSTEQYF
TRBJ2-1	.	TRBV18	.	TGTGCCAGCGCCCCGATTGACAGCTACAATGAGCAGTTCTTC	CASAPIDSYNEQFF
TRBJ1-1	.	TRBV4-1	.	TGCGCCAGCAGCCAAGAAGCAGGGTTGATCACTGAAGCTTTCTTT	CASSQEAGLITEAFF
TRBJ2-5	few	TRBV20-1	TRBD2	TGCAGCGCTACTCGTGGGGGGGAGAGGGAGACCCAGTACTTC	CSATRGGERETQYF
TRBJ2-2	.	TRBV5-6	.	TGTGCCAGCCGAGGGGTGGGGTACACCGGGGAGCTGTTTTTT	CASRGVGYTGELFF
TRBJ1-2	.	TRBV11-2	TRBD1	TGTGCCAGCAGCTTAGATCCAGGGGGCCATGGCTACACCTTC	CASSLDPGGHGYTF
TRBJ2-1	.	TRBV4-3	TRBD2	TGCGCCAGCAGCCAAGATCCGGGAGGAATGAATGAGCAGTTCTTC	CASSQDPGGMNEQFF
TRBJ2-1	.	TRBV9	.	TGTGCCAGCAGCGGCGCCGACGGCCAGGGGCGAGGAGATGAGCAGTTCTTC	CASSGADGQGRGDEQFF
TRBJ2-5	few	TRBV6-6	TRBD1	TGTGCCAGCAGCCTAGGACAGGGGGAGTGGGAGACCCAGTACTTC	CASSLGQGEWETQYF
TRBJ2-7	.	TRBV30	.	TGTGCCTGGACAACTGCCTACGAGCAGTACTTC	CAWTTAYEQYF
TRBJ2-1	.	TRBV7-8	.	TGTGCCAGCAGCCCCCCTCCAGCCCTCCTAAGCGATGAGCAGTTCTTC	CASSPPPALLSDEQFF
TRBJ1-1	.	TRBV5-1	.	TGCGCCAGCAGCTTAGTTGGGTTCACTAACACTGAAGCTTTCTTT	CASSLVGFTNTEAFF